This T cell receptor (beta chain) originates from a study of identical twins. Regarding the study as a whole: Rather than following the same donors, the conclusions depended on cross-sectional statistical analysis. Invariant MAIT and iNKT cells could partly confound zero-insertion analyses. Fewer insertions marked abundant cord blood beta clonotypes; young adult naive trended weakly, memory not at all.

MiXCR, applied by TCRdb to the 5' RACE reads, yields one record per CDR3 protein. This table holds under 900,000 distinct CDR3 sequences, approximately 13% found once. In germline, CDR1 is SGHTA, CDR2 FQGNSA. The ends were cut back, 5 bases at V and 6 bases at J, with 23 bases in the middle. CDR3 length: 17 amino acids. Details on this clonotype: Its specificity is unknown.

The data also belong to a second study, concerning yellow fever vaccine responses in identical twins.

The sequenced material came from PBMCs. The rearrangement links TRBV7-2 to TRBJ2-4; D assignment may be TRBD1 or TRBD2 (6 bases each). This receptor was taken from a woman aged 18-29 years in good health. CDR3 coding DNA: TGTGCCAGCAGCCCCCGGGACACCGGGAGAATTGGAAACATTCAGTACTTC. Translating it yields CASSPRDTGRIGNIQYF.